Following are 16 T cell receptor beta chains from one sample sequenced in a study of tumor-infiltrating lymphocytes in localized non-small cell lung cancer. TCRdb's table, derived via immunoSEQ multiplex PCR, lists solely in-frame clones and lacks some. In the table there are 9,500 to 15,000 clones, approximately 90% of which are singletons. The sequencing sample was made of lung tumor tissue. Every receptor here comes from a human donor with non-small cell lung cancer.

The V call is TRBV2, the J call TRBJ2-7; D is unclear. V lost 6 bases and J lost 3, with 3 bases in between. This CDR3 region has 10 residues. Germline V gives CDR1 SNHLY, CDR2 FYNNEI. CDR3 region: CASSNYEQYF. The CDR3 nucleotides are TGTGCCAGCAGCAACTACGAGCAGTACTTC.

The chain couples TRBV30 to TRBJ2-2; 13 bases align to TRBD2. The CDR3 loop spans 15 amino acids. The ends lost 6 bases at V and 4 bases at J; junction bases unmatched: 5. Per the germline V gene, CDR1 is GTSNPN and CDR2 is SVGIG (reference sequence). The CDR3 here is CACAGLAGFTGELFF. CDR3 sequence (DNA): TGTGCCTGCGCGGGACTAGCGGGATTCACCGGGGAGCTGTTTTTT.

The chain recombines TRBV15 with TRBJ1-5; a possible D gene is TRBD1 (6 bases). V lost 0 bases, J lost 7 bases, and 10 bases lay in between. The CDR3 is 14 amino acids. The germline V gene encodes CDR1 LNHNV and CDR2 YYDKDF (reference sequence). The CDR3, as DNA: TGTGCCACCAGCAGAGAGGCAGGGGCCCAGCCCCAGCATTTT. Translation: CATSREAGAQPQHF.

The chain carries TRBV30 and TRBJ1-4; D unresolved. V lost 3 bases and J 4 bases, leaving 12 bases between the germline ends. Germline V gene sequence: CDR1 GTSNPN, CDR2 SVGIG (reference sequence). This CDR3 comprises 14 residues. The CDR3 is CAWREAGFNEKLFF. In DNA form, the CDR3 reads TGTGCCTGGAGGGAAGCAGGCTTTAATGAAAAACTGTTTTTT.

The V gene is TRBV6-6, the J gene TRBJ1-4; D remains ambiguous. This CDR3 has 14 amino acids. V lost 4 bases to trimming and J lost 3 bases, with 9 bases between them. Germline V gene lookup returns CDR1 MNHNY and CDR2 SVGAGI (reference sequence). Written as DNA, the CDR3 is TGTGCCAGCAGTTTGGACGGGTCTAATGAAAAACTGTTTTTT. It codes for CASSLDGSNEKLFF.

CDR3 sequence reads: CASSYHSQGSQYF. CDR3 bases: TGTGCCAGCAGTTACCATTCCCAGGGGTCCCAGTACTTC. This chain links TRBV6-5 with TRBJ2-5; the D gene is possibly TRBD1 (6 bases). Trimming shortened V by 2 bases and J by 9 bases, and 13 bases separated the two germline ends. The length of the CDR3 is 13 residues. Germline V gene data show CDR1 as MNHEY and CDR2 as SVGAGI.

V gene TRBV5-5 combines with J gene TRBJ1-2; D not certain. In germline, CDR1 is SGHKS, CDR2 YYEKEE (reference sequence). V was trimmed by 1 base and J by 0 bases, leaving 10 bases between them. The CDR3 is 15 residues long. Written as DNA, the CDR3 is TGTGCCAGCAGCTTGCATACACGAGCTAACTATGGCTACACCTTC. As protein: CASSLHTRANYGYTF.

Only one count was recorded for this clone. The rearrangement uses TRBV28 and TRBJ2-5; tentative D call: TRBD1 (5 bases). V was trimmed by 6 bases and J by 4 bases, leaving 12 bases between them. Per germline, CDR1 MDHEN and CDR2 SYDVKM. CDR3 size: 13 residues. This CDR3 reads CASSQRQTETQYF. Written as DNA, the CDR3 is TGTGCCAGCAGCCAAAGACAGACAGAGACCCAGTACTTC.

This chain links TRBV5-4 with TRBJ2-2; TRBD1 agrees at 11 bases. In germline, CDR1 is SGHNT, CDR2 YYREEE (reference sequence). This CDR3 is built from 17 residues. V trimming: 2 bases; J trimming: 4 bases; junction bases outside the gene matches: 7. CDR3 residues: CASSFGTGGSGTGELFF. The CDR3 DNA follows: TGTGCCAGCAGCTTCGGGACAGGGGGGTCGGGCACCGGGGAGCTGTTTTTT.

The chain is built from TRBV30 and TRBJ2-1; D gene unclear. The CDR3 sequence is 12 residues long. V dropped 1 base and J dropped 4 bases, with 5 bases sitting between them. Germline assignment: CDR1 GTSNPN and CDR2 SVGIG (reference sequence). This CDR3 is CAWSDSYNEQFF. CDR3 nucleotide sequence: TGTGCCTGGAGTGATTCATACAATGAGCAGTTCTTC.

This clone was seen only once. The chain carries TRBV28 and TRBJ2-7, with D hard to call. CDR1 MDHEN and CDR2 SYDVKM come from the germline V gene. V was trimmed by 5 bases and J by 1 base, leaving 12 bases between them. This CDR3 spans 14 amino acids. The CDR3 reads CASSPPGGSYEQYF. DNA of the CDR3: TGTGCCAGCAGTCCCCCAGGTGGGTCCTACGAGCAGTACTTC.

The chain has TRBV5-6 and TRBJ1-1; D not certain. The CDR3 loop spans 14 amino acids. V lost 0 bases and J 4 bases, leaving 10 bases between the germline ends. Germline-derived CDR1 and CDR2 are SGHDT and YYEEEE. The CDR3 region is CASSLVLRSTEAFF. CDR3 in DNA: TGTGCCAGCAGCTTGGTATTACGCAGCACTGAAGCTTTCTTT.

The gene calls are TRBV7-8 and TRBJ2-7; 7 positions agree with TRBD1. V gave up 8 bases and J gave up 3 bases; unmatched junction bases: 7. The CDR3 length is 13 residues. CDR1 and CDR2 (germline): SGHVS, FQNEAQ. The CDR3 nucleotides are TGTGCCAGCGGGCAGGGGGATTACTACGAGCAGTACTTC. It specifies CASGQGDYYEQYF.

This chain connects TRBV6-1 to TRBJ2-7; 8 bases are shared with TRBD2. The V gene end was trimmed by 2 bases and the J gene end by 4 bases; junction bases not matched to a gene: 4. Germline V gene lookup returns CDR1 MNHNS and CDR2 SASEGT. The CDR3 totals 14 residues. The CDR3 loop reads CASSEPGGPYEQYF. In nucleotides, the CDR3 is TGTGCCAGCAGTGAACCGGGAGGGCCTTACGAGCAGTACTTC.

The chain combines TRBV5-1 with TRBJ2-7; either TRBD1 or TRBD2 may fit D (5 bases each). This CDR3 region has 15 residues. Trimming left V 0 bases short and J 1 base short, with 11 bases between. Germline CDR1 SGHRS, CDR2 YFSETQ. The CDR3 nucleotides are TGCGCCAGCAGCTTGGGGGGACCTCAATCCTACGAGCAGTACTTC. Translating it yields CASSLGGPQSYEQYF. Together with reference TRBV5-1 and TRBJ2-7, the CDR3 gives the full variable domain: KAGVTQTPRYLIKTRGQQVTLSCSPISGHRSVSWYQQTPGQGLQFLFEYFSETQRNKGNFPGRFSGRQFSNSRSEMNVSTLELGDSALYLCASSLGGPQSYEQYFGPGTRLTVT.

The rearrangement uses TRBV6-1 and TRBJ2-1, with 9 bases fitting TRBD2. Looked up from germline, CDR1 is MNHNS and CDR2 is SASEGT. J lost 8 bases, V lost 4 bases, and 12 bases had no gene match. The CDR3 covers 16 residues. The CDR3 region has the DNA TGTGCCAGCAGTGGTCTAGCGGGAAAAGTGGCCTATGAGCAGTTCTTC. This gives the protein CASSGLAGKVAYEQFF.